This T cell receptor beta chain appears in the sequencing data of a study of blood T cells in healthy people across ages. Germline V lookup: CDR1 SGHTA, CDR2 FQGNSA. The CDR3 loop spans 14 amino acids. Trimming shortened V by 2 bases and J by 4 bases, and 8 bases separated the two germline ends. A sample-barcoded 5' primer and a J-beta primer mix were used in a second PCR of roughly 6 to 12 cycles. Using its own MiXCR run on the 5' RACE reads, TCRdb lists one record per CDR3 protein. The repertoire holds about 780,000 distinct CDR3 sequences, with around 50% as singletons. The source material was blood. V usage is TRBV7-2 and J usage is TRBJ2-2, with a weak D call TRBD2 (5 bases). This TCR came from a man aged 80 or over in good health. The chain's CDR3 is CASSLIRGTGELFF. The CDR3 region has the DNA TGTGCCAGCAGCTTAATTCGGGGCACCGGGGAGCTGTTTTTT.